These T cell receptor beta chains were read from a single sample in a study of T cell repertoires in aging, cancer and after chemotherapy. TCRdb called the multiplex PCR reads again in MiXCR, with one record for every CDR3 protein. This sample has about 5,000 distinct CDR3 sequences, with roughly 20% found just once. The sample comprised blood. These receptors were collected from a human donor with a blood cancer. Both conserved end residues are part of each CDR3. A D gene is named only where the DNA matches it firmly. Clone sizes are given selectively: once, few, many, or a class where the clone is expanded.

J,D,V,size,CDR3,DNA
TRBJ2-7,.,TRBV10-1,.,CARSSSYEQYF,TGCGCCAGGAGTAGCTCCTACGAGCAGTACTTC
TRBJ2-1,TRBD2,TRBV5-4,medium-sized,CASSFISGGTYNEQFF,TGTGCCAGCAGCTTTATCTCGGGGGGTACCTACAATGAGCAGTTCTTC
TRBJ1-4,.,TRBV2,.,CASSETGEKLFF,TGTGCCAGCAGCGAAACAGGGGAAAAACTGTTTTTT
TRBJ2-7,.,TRBV6-5,few,CASRLTHSNSYEQYF,TGTGCCAGCAGATTGACACATTCTAACTCCTACGAGCAGTACTTC
TRBJ2-3,.,TRBV19,medium-sized,CASSIGGTDTQYF,TGTGCCAGTAGTATAGGGGGTACAGATACGCAGTATTTT
TRBJ2-5,.,TRBV7-9,few,CASSLDVETQYF,TGTGCCAGCAGCTTAGACGTCGAGACCCAGTACTTC
TRBJ1-1,.,TRBV4-2,once,CASSQGDRHTEAFF,TGTGCCAGCAGCCAGGGTGACAGGCACACTGAAGCTTTCTTT
TRBJ1-3,.,TRBV5-1,few,CASSQGPGGTGNTIYF,TGCGCCAGCAGCCAGGGCCCCGGGGGAACTGGAAACACCATATATTTT
TRBJ1-2,.,TRBV7-9,few,CASSLSRQEHLRF,TGTGCCAGCAGCTTAAGTAGGCAGGAGCACCTCAGATTC
TRBJ2-2,.,TRBV30,.,CAWSTRRASGELFF,TGTGCCTGGAGTACCAGACGGGCAAGCGGGGAGCTGTTTTTT
TRBJ1-2,.,TRBV12-3/TRBV12-4,.,CASSLAQGMDYGYTF,TGTGCCAGCAGTTTAGCGCAGGGAATGGACTATGGCTACACCTTC
TRBJ2-7,.,TRBV11-2,few,CASSLGHSDLYEQYF,TGTGCCAGCAGCTTAGGACACAGTGACCTCTACGAGCAGTACTTC
TRBJ1-1,.,TRBV12-3/TRBV12-4,few,CASSSTRNTEAFF,TGTGCCAGCAGTAGCACAAGGAACACTGAAGCTTTCTTT
TRBJ2-3,.,TRBV4-3,few,CASSQDGKRADTQYF,TGCGCCAGCAGCCAAGATGGCAAACGGGCAGATACGCAGTATTTT
TRBJ2-7,TRBD1,TRBV7-9,.,CASSLSGQGAYEQYF,TGTGCCAGCAGCTTATCGGGACAGGGTGCTTACGAGCAGTACTTC
TRBJ1-2,.,TRBV9,.,CASSVAPDSNYGYTF,TGTGCCAGCAGCGTAGCGCCAGATTCTAACTATGGCTACACCTTC
TRBJ2-1,TRBD2,TRBV19,medium-sized,CASSLRGLAEHNEQFF,TGTGCCAGTAGTCTTCGCGGACTAGCGGAACACAATGAGCAGTTCTTC
TRBJ2-5,TRBD2,TRBV20-1,medium-sized,CSATSGGAGTQYF,TGCAGTGCTACTAGCGGGGGGGCGGGGACCCAGTACTTC
TRBJ2-2,.,TRBV7-9,.,CASSLGQGTAGELFF,TGTGCCAGCAGCTTAGGGCAGGGGACCGCCGGGGAGCTGTTTTTT
TRBJ2-5,.,TRBV29-1,medium-sized,CSVARNQETQYF,TGCAGCGTTGCTAGAAATCAAGAGACCCAGTACTTC
TRBJ2-3,.,TRBV6-5,medium-sized,CASRAGRSRTDTQYF,TGTGCCAGTAGGGCGGGTCGGAGTCGCACAGATACGCAGTATTTT
TRBJ2-5,.,TRBV15,medium-sized,CATSRDLIPQETQYF,TGTGCCACCAGCAGAGATCTAATCCCGCAAGAGACCCAGTACTTC
TRBJ2-1,TRBD2,TRBV20-1,.,CSATLLGTNLSEQFF,TGCAGTGCTACCCTTCTGGGGACTAACCTCAGTGAGCAGTTCTTC
TRBJ2-3,TRBD2,TRBV4-3,.,CASSQAVPGGGARDTQYF,TGCGCCAGCAGCCAAGCTGTTCCTGGCGGGGGGGCCCGAGATACGCAGTATTTT
TRBJ2-1,.,TRBV5-6,medium-sized,CASSLALREQFF,TGTGCCAGCAGCTTGGCTTTGCGCGAGCAGTTCTTC
TRBJ2-5,.,TRBV6-5,medium-sized,CASSWLETQYF,TGTGCCAGCAGTTGGTTAGAGACCCAGTACTTC
TRBJ2-7,.,TRBV6-2/TRBV6-3,medium-sized,CASRTGLTYEQYF,TGTGCCAGCAGGACAGGATTAACCTACGAGCAGTACTTC
TRBJ2-1,TRBD2,TRBV20-1,.,CSADGLAGGLRHNEQFF,TGCAGTGCTGATGGGCTAGCGGGGGGCCTCCGTCACAATGAGCAGTTCTTC
TRBJ1-4,.,TRBV7-2,.,CASSSMGGGTNEKLFF,TGTGCCAGCAGCTCGATGGGGGGAGGGACTAATGAAAAACTGTTTTTT
TRBJ2-7,TRBD1,TRBV27,.,CASGTGDAYEQYF,TGTGCCAGCGGGACAGGGGATGCGTACGAGCAGTACTTC
TRBJ1-2,TRBD1,TRBV7-9,.,CASSLWTGGDYGYTF,TGTGCCAGCAGCTTATGGACAGGGGGCGACTATGGCTACACCTTC
TRBJ2-6,.,TRBV9,.,CASSPRGGGEIHSGANVLTF,TGTGCCAGCAGCCCCAGGGGGGGGGGTGAGATTCACTCCGGGGCCAACGTCCTGACTTTC
TRBJ1-3,.,TRBV6-6,medium-sized,CASSYSIDIGNTIYF,TGTGCCAGCAGTTACTCGATCGATATTGGAAACACCATATATTTT
TRBJ2-3,.,TRBV5-1,few,CASSPTGPRGTDTQYF,TGCGCCAGCAGCCCGACGGGACCACGAGGCACAGATACGCAGTATTTT
TRBJ2-7,.,TRBV11-2,.,CASSLMMASYEQYF,TGTGCCAGCAGCTTAATGATGGCCTCCTACGAGCAGTACTTC
TRBJ1-5,TRBD1,TRBV12-3/TRBV12-4,.,CASSPGQNNQPKHF,TGTGCCAGCAGTCCGGGACAGAACAATCAGCCCAAGCATTTT
TRBJ2-2,TRBD2,TRBV27,medium-sized,CASLTLAGGQNTGELFF,TGTGCCAGCCTCACTCTAGCGGGGGGCCAGAACACCGGGGAGCTGTTTTTT
TRBJ2-3,TRBD1,TRBV4-1,.,CASSLGIGQGAFTDTQYF,TGCGCCAGCAGCCTCGGCATCGGACAGGGGGCCTTCACAGATACGCAGTATTTT
TRBJ2-4,.,TRBV12-3/TRBV12-4,few,CASSPGTAKNIQYF,TGTGCCAGCAGTCCCGGGACAGCCAAAAACATTCAGTACTTC
TRBJ2-2,.,TRBV6-2/TRBV6-3,few,CASSLQTRFLSAGELFF,TGTGCCAGCAGCCTCCAGACACGGTTTTTATCCGCCGGGGAGCTGTTTTTT
TRBJ1-2,.,TRBV19,medium-sized,CASRERVAPHGYTF,TGTGCCAGTAGGGAACGCGTTGCCCCCCATGGCTACACCTTC
TRBJ2-3,.,TRBV4-1,.,CASSPAAHTDTQYF,TGCGCCAGCAGCCCTGCTGCCCACACAGATACGCAGTATTTT
TRBJ2-7,.,TRBV30,medium-sized,CAWGDRRYEQYF,TGTGCCTGGGGGGACCGCCGTTACGAGCAGTACTTC
TRBJ1-2,.,TRBV20-1,.,CSAFNTVGYGYTF,TGCAGTGCTTTTAATACAGTAGGCTATGGCTACACCTTC
TRBJ2-3,TRBD1,TRBV11-2,.,CASSLRDRGRTDTQYF,TGTGCCAGCAGCCTGCGGGACAGGGGGCGCACAGATACGCAGTATTTT